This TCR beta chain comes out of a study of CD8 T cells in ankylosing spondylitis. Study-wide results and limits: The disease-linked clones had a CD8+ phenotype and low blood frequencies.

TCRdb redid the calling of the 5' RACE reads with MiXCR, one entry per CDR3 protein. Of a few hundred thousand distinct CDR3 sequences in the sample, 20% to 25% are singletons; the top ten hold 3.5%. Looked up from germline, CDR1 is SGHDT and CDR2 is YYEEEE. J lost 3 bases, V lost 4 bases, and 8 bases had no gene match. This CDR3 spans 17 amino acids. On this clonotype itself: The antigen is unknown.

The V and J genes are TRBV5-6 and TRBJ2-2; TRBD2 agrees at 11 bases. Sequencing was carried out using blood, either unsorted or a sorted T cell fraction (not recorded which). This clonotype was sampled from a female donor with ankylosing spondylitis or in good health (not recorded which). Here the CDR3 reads CASSAPTSGKDTGELFF. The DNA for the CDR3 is TGTGCCAGCAGCGCGCCGACTAGCGGGAAAGACACCGGGGAGCTGTTTTTT. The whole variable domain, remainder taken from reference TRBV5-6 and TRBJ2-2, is DAGVTQSPTHLIKTRGQQVTLRCSPKSGHDTVSWYQQALGQGPQFIFQYYEEEERQRGNFPDRFSGHQFPNYSSELNVNALLLGDSALYLCASSAPTSGKDTGELFFGEGSRLTVL.